This record looks at one T cell receptor beta chain sequence and its context. The CDR3 loop spans 15 amino acids. Germline V gene lookup returns CDR1 SGDLS and CDR2 YYNGEE. V was cut by 0 bases and J by 4 bases, with 10 bases left in between. Mismatch repair deficiency was confirmed in all patients, by PCR or immunohistochemistry. TCR sequencing covered a few patients who responded to pembrolizumab. The sample comes from a study of PD-1 blockade in mismatch repair-deficient tumors. Measured with immunoSEQ multiplex PCR; TCRdb has only the in-frame clones, and not every one. The sample holds roughly 79,000 clones, roughly 80% seen once.

The sample consisted of peripheral blood, taken 44 weeks after starting pembrolizumab. The V gene is TRBV9, the J gene TRBJ2-2; D call uncertain. The sequence derives from an adult with mismatch repair-deficient cancer. The CDR3 DNA reads as TGTGCCAGCAGCGTAGATTCATCGTCCACCGGGGAGCTGTTTTTT. Translating gives CASSVDSSSTGELFF.